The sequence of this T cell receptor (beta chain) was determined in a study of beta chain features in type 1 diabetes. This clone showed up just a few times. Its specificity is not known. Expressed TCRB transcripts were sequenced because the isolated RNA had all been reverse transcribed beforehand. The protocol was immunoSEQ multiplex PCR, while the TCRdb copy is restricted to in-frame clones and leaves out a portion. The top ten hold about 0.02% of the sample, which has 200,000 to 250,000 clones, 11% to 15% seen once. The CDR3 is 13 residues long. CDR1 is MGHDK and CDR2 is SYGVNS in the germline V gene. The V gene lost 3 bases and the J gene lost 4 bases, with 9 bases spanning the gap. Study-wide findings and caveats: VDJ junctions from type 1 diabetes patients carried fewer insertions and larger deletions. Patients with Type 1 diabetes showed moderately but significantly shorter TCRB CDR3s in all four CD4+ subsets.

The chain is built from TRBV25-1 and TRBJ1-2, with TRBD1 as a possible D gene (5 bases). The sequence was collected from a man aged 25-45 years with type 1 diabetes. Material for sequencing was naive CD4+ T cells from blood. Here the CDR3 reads CASSELGAYGYTF. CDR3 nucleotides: TGTGCCAGCAGTGAGCTAGGGGCCTATGGCTACACCTTC.